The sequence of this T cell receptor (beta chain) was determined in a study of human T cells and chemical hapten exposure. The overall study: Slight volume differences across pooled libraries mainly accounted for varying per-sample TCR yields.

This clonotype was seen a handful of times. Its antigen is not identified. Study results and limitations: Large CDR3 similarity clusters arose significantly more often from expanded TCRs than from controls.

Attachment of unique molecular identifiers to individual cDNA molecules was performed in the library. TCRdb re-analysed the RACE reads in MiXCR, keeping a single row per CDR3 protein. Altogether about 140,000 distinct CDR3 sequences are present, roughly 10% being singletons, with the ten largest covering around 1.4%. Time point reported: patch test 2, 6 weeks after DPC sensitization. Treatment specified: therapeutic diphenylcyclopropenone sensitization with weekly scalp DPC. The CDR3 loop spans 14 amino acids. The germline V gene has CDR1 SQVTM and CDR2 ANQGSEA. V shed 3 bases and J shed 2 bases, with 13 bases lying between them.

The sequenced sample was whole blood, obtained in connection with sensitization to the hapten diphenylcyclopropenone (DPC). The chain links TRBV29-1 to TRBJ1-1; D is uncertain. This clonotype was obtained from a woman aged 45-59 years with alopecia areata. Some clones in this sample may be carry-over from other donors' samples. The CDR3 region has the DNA TGCAGCGTTGATCGAACAGCCGATAACACTGAAGCTTTCTTT. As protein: CSVDRTADNTEAFF.